This T cell receptor (beta chain) was sequenced during a study of beta chain features in type 1 diabetes (dated by TCRdb to the late 2010s). Regarding the complete study: No differences in mean age, gender distribution, total cell number or subset yield were found between patients and healthy donors. Across all samples, fewer than 130 million sorted cells were examined, and cell number per subset correlated strongly with RNA yield. In the study, TCRB repertoires of sorted circulating CD4+ T cell subsets from recently diagnosed type 1 diabetes patients were compared with those of matched healthy donors. Regulatory and stem cell-like memory subsets were obtained from only 8 patients and about eight healthy donors, while naive and central memory subsets were obtained from all 28 donors. Study-level results and caveats: Because the HLA sub-analyses included only small numbers of individuals, any influence of HLA type on TCRB rearrangement was left unresolved. Because cDNA was sequenced instead of genomic DNA, highly expressing activated cells could be over-represented, though the groups showed no difference in activation or CD3 levels. A moderate but significant shortening of TCRB CDR3 length was observed in type 1 diabetes patients in all four CD4+ subsets. At VDJ recombination sites, type 1 diabetes patients had fewer insertions and more deleted nucleotides, which implies abnormalities in thymic rearrangement. Shorter templates might have been favored by PCR, but patient and control samples were amplified and corrected together, so both groups would have been affected equally by any skew. Naive, central memory and regulatory TCRB repertoires appeared to be more similar among patients than among healthy donors.

Each donor gave one peripheral blood draw, roughly 110 mL on average, collected into heparinised tubes. A BD FACSAria II was used to sort naive, central memory, regulatory and stem cell-like memory CD4+ T cells with a panel that included CD45RO, CCR7, CD25, CD127, CD95 and CD27. All sorted populations exceeded 98% purity. PBMCs were isolated immediately by Lymphoprep density gradient centrifugation and stained directly without culture. So that batch effects would be minimized, each experiment stained and sorted samples in pairs, pairing one healthy donor with one patient. The entire amount of isolated RNA was reverse transcribed using the High Capacity cDNA Reverse Transcription Kit, so the sequenced TCRB transcripts were expressed ones. Deep immunoSEQ sequencing was performed on naive, central memory and regulatory T cell samples, with an average of about 4 million total reads per sample. Sorted cells were lysed in RLT buffer and RNA was extracted with DNase-treated RNeasy Micro or Mini kits, depending on cell number. To prevent cross-contamination, every cell subset was processed on its own, while patient and healthy donor samples were processed together. The immunoSEQ multiplex PCR was used to amplify TCRB sequences from cDNA, generating 87-bp fragments that spanned the CDR3 region. Sequencing of the amplicons was performed on the Illumina HiSeq platform. The original methods were these. Synthetic template baselines were used to correct PCR bias computationally, reads within Hamming distance 2 were collapsed together, and singletons that could not be merged were discarded. Reads were aligned against IMGT to assign V, D and J genes, CDR3 length and insertions or deletions at six rearrangement sites. Within each subset, clonotype counts were normalized to sorted cell number, and only after that were true diversity and Gini coefficients computed with the tcR R package. The overlap coefficient, calculated on TCRB nucleotide sequences, was used to quantify repertoire sharing. Out-of-frame TCRB sequences from naive cells were analyzed to stand in for the pre-selection repertoire. TCRdb limited this immuneACCESS table to in-frame rearrangements with V and J called. A share of clones is missing; checked studies link under half to unresolved V genes, and the rest is unexplained. For V, J and clone size, that table is used; D and trimming come from the DNA. Counted in this sample were 350,000 to 450,000 clones; about 14% of them appeared once. The top ten constitute approximately 0.02% of the sample.

Of note for this clone: Its antigen remains undetermined. No qualities accompany the bases; no much larger clone lies one base away.

Counted from cysteine to phenylalanine, this CDR3 has 16 amino acids. Just CDR3 DNA is preserved here, 48 bases in frame from base 1. The germline V gene (reference sequence) yields SGHNT for CDR1 and YYREEE for CDR2. At the junction V is shortened by 6 bases and J by 2 bases; bases outside the gene matches: 13. The sequenced material came from naive CD4+ T cells from blood. According to the study, the label for this sample's cell subset or site signals: true naive CD4+ T cells. The V gene is TRBV5-4 and the J gene is TRBJ2-5; TRBD1 aligns with 7 central bases. The TCR sequence derives from a woman younger than 30 in good health. The DNA sequence follows: TGTGCCAGCACCAGGGGGACAGTTCTAATTCAAGAGACCCAGTACTTC. It translates to CASTRGTVLIQETQYF.